The 17 T cell receptor beta chains given below trace back to one sample, sequenced in a study of T cells after yellow fever vaccination. TCRdb re-derived calls from the 5' RACE reads in MiXCR, one entry per CDR3 protein. The table lists about 360,000 distinct CDR3 sequences, 6.2% of them singletons. Sample: PBMCs, taken 5 days after the yellow fever booster vaccination. The receptors here all came from a young man who received the YFV17D yellow fever vaccine.

This clonotype was observed many times. The V call is TRBV7-9, the J call TRBJ2-5; D gene ambiguous. The CDR3 is 14 amino acids. Trimming shortened V by 1 base and J by 1 base, and 7 bases separated the two germline ends. Germline assignment: CDR1 SEHNR and CDR2 FQNEAQ (reference sequence). CDR3 DNA sequence: TGTGCCAGCAGCTTAGATGACTCCCAAGAGACCCAGTACTTC. This sequence encodes CASSLDDSQETQYF.

There are many counts of this clonotype. The J gene is TRBJ2-3, the V gene TRBV15; D remains ambiguous. This CDR3 contains 13 residues. V dropped 5 bases and J dropped 1 base, with 7 bases sitting between them. CDR1 and CDR2 from the germline V gene are LNHNV and YYDKDF (reference sequence). CDR3 sequence reads: CATSGRGTDTQYF. The CDR3 bases are TGTGCCACCAGCGGGCGAGGCACAGATACGCAGTATTTT. Supplemented by reference TRBV15 and TRBJ2-3, the full variable domain reads DAMVIQNPRYQVTQFGKPVTLSCSQTLNHNVMYWYQQKSSQAPKLLFHYYDKDFNNEADTPDNFQSRRPNTSFCFLDIRSPGLGDTAMYLCATSGRGTDTQYFGPGTRLTVL.

This chain joins TRBV20-1 and TRBJ2-5, with D possibly matching TRBD2 (5 bases). CDR1 and CDR2 from the germline V gene are DFQATT and SNEGSKA (reference sequence). V dropped 3 bases and J dropped 4 bases, with 9 bases sitting between them. This CDR3 comprises 12 residues. This CDR3 reads CSARRVGETQYF. The CDR3 coding sequence is TGCAGTGCTAGGAGGGTTGGAGAGACCCAGTACTTC.

The CDR3 spells CSANWVLGSYEQYF. The DNA for the CDR3 is TGCAGTGCTAACTGGGTCCTAGGCTCCTACGAGCAGTACTTC. V is TRBV20-1 and J is TRBJ2-7; D call uncertain. The CDR3 spans 14 residues. Trimming took off 4 bases at V and 0 bases at J, with 13 bases between the two ends. Germline values: CDR1 DFQATT, CDR2 SNEGSKA (reference sequence).

The chain carries TRBV6-5 and TRBJ2-4; D is uncertain. The CDR3 is 16 amino acids. V lost 2 bases, J lost 0 bases, and 11 bases lay in between. Germline assignment: CDR1 MNHEY and CDR2 SVGAGI. CDR3 in DNA: TGTGCCAGCAGTTACCTAGGATCCCTAGCCAAAAACATTCAGTACTTC. It is translated as CASSYLGSLAKNIQYF.

This clonotype has more than one count but fewer than ten. V usage is TRBV28 and J usage is TRBJ2-1; 7 bases fit TRBD2. This CDR3 has 15 amino acids. Germline assignment: CDR1 MDHEN and CDR2 SYDVKM. V lost 8 bases, J lost 2 bases, and 9 bases stayed unmatched. The chain's CDR3 is CASGGTGLAYNEQFF. CDR3 DNA: TGTGCCAGCGGGGGTACCGGACTAGCCTACAATGAGCAGTTCTTC.

CDR3 coding DNA: TGTGCCAGCAACCCTACAGGGAAGGAGCCCCAGCATTTT. It yields the protein CASNPTGKEPQHF. The chain recombines TRBV6-1 with TRBJ1-5; possibly TRBD1 for D (6 bases). The CDR3 is 13 residues long. The germline gives CDR1 MNHNS, CDR2 SASEGT. Trimming took 7 bases from V and 8 from J, leaving 15 bases between them.

This clonotype was counted a few times. The rearrangement uses TRBV20-1 and TRBJ1-6, with TRBD1 as a possible D gene (6 bases). The CDR3 extends over 16 amino acids. CDR1 is DFQATT, CDR2 SNEGSKA, per germline (reference sequence). V gave up 6 bases and J gave up 4 bases, with 19 bases separating them. The chain's CDR3 is CSASGGGAGYNSPLHF. The CDR3 coding sequence is TGCAGTGCGTCCGGCGGGGGGGCCGGTTATAATTCACCCCTCCACTTT.

This clonotype was found a few times. The chain has TRBV5-1 and TRBJ1-5, with 7 bases lining up with TRBD1. The CDR3 has 19 amino acids. Looked up from germline, CDR1 is SGHRS and CDR2 is YFSETQ. Trimming cost V 3 bases and J 4 bases; bases outside gene matches: 19. DNA of the CDR3: TGCGCCAGCAGCTCCCTCCTGAGGGGGACGACAGGGCCAAATCAGCCCCAGCATTTT. Its translation: CASSSLLRGTTGPNQPQHF.

This clonotype was recorded many times. V usage is TRBV7-3 and J usage is TRBJ2-5; D perhaps matches TRBD2 (5 bases). The germline V and J ends were trimmed by 5 bases and 4 bases, with 14 bases remaining between them. CDR3 length: 14 amino acids. From germline, CDR1 is SGHTA and CDR2 FQGTGA. The CDR3 sequence is CASSPLGSGETQYF. DNA of the CDR3: TGTGCCAGCAGCCCCTTGGGGAGCGGAGAGACCCAGTACTTC. Full variable domain (rest looked up from reference TRBV7-3 and TRBJ2-5): GAGVSQTPSNKVTEKGKYVELRCDPISGHTALYWYRQSLGQGPEFLIYFQGTGAADDSGLPNDRFFAVRPEGSVSTLKIQRTERGDSAVYLCASSPLGSGETQYFGPGTRLLVL.

In its sample, this clonotype was seen many times. This chain connects TRBV29-1 to TRBJ2-5; D is ambiguous. Trimming stripped 6 bases from V and 5 bases from J, with 22 bases between. Germline V gene data show CDR1 as SQVTM and CDR2 as ANQGSEA. This CDR3 contains 15 residues. In DNA form, the CDR3 reads TGCAGCGTAAACCCCCATTTAAGGGCCGGGGAGACCCAGTACTTC. It codes for CSVNPHLRAGETQYF.

This clonotype has a handful of counts. The rearrangement uses TRBV15 and TRBJ2-2; D may be TRBD1 (6 bases). V shed 3 bases and J shed 6 bases, with 11 bases lying between them. CDR3 length: 14 residues. Germline assignment: CDR1 LNHNV and CDR2 YYDKDF (reference sequence). CDR3: CATSRDQGPGELFF. CDR3 coding DNA: TGTGCCACCAGCAGGGATCAGGGGCCCGGGGAGCTGTTTTTT.

This chain uses TRBV28 with TRBJ1-6; D uncertain. Germline lookup yields CDR1 MDHEN and CDR2 SYDVKM. V was shortened by 5 bases and J by 0 bases, with 8 bases between the two germline ends. The CDR3 loop spans 15 amino acids. Written as DNA, the CDR3 is TGTGCCAGCAGTGGGCAGCACTCCTATAATTCACCCCTCCACTTT. Its protein product is CASSGQHSYNSPLHF. Full variable domain (rest looked up from reference TRBV28 and TRBJ1-6): DVKVTQSSRYLVKRTGEKVFLECVQDMDHENMFWYRQDPGLGLRLIYFSYDVKMKEKGDIPEGYSVSREKKERFSLILESASTNQTSMYLCASSGQHSYNSPLHFGNGTRLTVT.

The sample holds a few counts of this clonotype. The chain has TRBV12-3 or TRBV12-4 and TRBJ2-7; D not certain. CDR3 length: 11 amino acids. Trimming shortened V by 7 bases and J by 0 bases, and 4 bases separated the two germline ends. DNA of the CDR3: TGTGCCAGCACCCGCTCCTACGAGCAGTACTTC. This translates into CASTRSYEQYF.

This clonotype was counted at least ten times. The chain is built from TRBV12-3 or TRBV12-4 and TRBJ2-5; 7 bases fit TRBD1. The CDR3 contains 13 residues. With 4 bases clipped from V and 5 bases from J, the junction kept 4 bases outside the gene matches. The CDR3: CASSSTGEETQYF. Written as DNA, the CDR3 is TGTGCCAGCAGTTCCACAGGGGAGGAGACCCAGTACTTC.

This clonotype was counted many times. V and J are TRBV4-3 and TRBJ2-1; D gene uncertain. CDR3 length: 16 residues. Germline V lookup: CDR1 LGHNA, CDR2 YSLEER. Trimming removed 0 bases at V and 3 bases at J, with 12 bases between. CDR3 residues: CASSQDLPDGYNEQFF. CDR3 nucleotides: TGCGCCAGCAGCCAAGATCTCCCGGACGGCTACAATGAGCAGTTCTTC.

The chain combines TRBV5-3 with TRBJ2-2; TRBD1 might be the D (5 bases). TRBV5-3 is classed as an ORF, of uncertain function. V shed 8 bases and J shed 3 bases, with 14 bases lying between them. This CDR3 contains 14 residues. The CDR3 sequence is CARGSGLHTGELFF. CDR3 bases: TGTGCCAGGGGCTCAGGGCTCCACACCGGGGAGCTGTTTTTT.